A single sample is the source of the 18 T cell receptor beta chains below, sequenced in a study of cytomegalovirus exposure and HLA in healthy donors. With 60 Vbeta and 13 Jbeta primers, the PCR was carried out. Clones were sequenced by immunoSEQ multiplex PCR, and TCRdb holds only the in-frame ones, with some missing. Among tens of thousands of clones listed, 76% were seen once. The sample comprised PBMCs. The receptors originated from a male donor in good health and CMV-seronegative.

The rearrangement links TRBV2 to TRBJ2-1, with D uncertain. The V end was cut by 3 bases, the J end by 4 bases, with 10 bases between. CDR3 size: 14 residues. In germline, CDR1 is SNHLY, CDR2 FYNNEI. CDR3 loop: CASSEAVSYNEQFF. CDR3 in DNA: TGTGCCAGCAGTGAGGCAGTTTCATACAATGAGCAGTTCTTC.

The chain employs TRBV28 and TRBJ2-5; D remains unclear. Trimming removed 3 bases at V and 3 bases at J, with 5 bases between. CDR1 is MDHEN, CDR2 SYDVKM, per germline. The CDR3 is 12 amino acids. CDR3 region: CASSFLKETQYF. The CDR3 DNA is TGTGCCAGCAGTTTCCTTAAAGAGACCCAGTACTTC.

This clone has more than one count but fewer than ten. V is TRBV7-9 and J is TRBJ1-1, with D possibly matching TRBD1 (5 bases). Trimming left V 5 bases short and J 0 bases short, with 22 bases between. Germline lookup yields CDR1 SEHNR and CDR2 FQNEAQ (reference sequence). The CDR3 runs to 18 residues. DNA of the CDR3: TGTGCCAGCAGCCCCCTGGAGGGACGCGAAAGGATGAACACTGAAGCTTTCTTT. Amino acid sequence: CASSPLEGRERMNTEAFF.

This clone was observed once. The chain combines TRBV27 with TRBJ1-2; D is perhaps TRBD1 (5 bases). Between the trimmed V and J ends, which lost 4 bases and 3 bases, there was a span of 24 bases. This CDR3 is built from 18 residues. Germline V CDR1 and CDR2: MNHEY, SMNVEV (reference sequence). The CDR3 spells CASSSIRGARGSYYGYTF. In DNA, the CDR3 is TGTGCCAGCAGTTCTATCCGAGGGGCGCGGGGGTCGTACTATGGCTACACCTTC.

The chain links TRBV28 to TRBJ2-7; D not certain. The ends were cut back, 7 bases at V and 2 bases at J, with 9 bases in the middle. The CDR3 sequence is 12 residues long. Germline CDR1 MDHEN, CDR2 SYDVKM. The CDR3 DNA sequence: TGTGCCAGCACTACCTTCACCTACGAGCAGTACTTC. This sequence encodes CASTTFTYEQYF. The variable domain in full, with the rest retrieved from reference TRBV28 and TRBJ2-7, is DVKVTQSSRYLVKRTGEKVFLECVQDMDHENMFWYRQDPGLGLRLIYFSYDVKMKEKGDIPEGYSVSREKKERFSLILESASTNQTSMYLCASTTFTYEQYFGPGTRLTVT.

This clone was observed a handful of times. This chain's CDR3 is CASSLFAGADTQYF. In DNA, the CDR3 is TGTGCCAGCAGTTTATTCGCAGGGGCAGATACGCAGTATTTT. The chain is built from TRBV27 and TRBJ2-3; TRBD1 is a possible D gene (6 bases). Germline V lookup: CDR1 MNHEY, CDR2 SMNVEV (reference sequence). The CDR3 loop spans 14 amino acids. V was trimmed by 1 base and J by 4 bases, leaving 9 bases between them.

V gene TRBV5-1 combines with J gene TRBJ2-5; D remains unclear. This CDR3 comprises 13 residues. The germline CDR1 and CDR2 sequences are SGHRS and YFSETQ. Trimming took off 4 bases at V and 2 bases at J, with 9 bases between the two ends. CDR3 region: CASSTTGQETQYF. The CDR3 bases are TGCGCCAGCAGCACAACGGGTCAAGAGACCCAGTACTTC.

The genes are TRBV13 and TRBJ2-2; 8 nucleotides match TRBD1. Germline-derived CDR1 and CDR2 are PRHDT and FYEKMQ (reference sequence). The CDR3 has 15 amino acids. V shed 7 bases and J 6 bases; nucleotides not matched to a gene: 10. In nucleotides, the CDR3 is TGTGCCAGCACCCTCGGACAGGGAGATCCCGGGGAGCTGTTTTTT. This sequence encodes CASTLGQGDPGELFF.

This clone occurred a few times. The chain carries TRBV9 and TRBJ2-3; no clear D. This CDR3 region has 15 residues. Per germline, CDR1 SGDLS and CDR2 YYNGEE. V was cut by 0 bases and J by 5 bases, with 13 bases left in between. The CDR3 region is CASSVGSLPRDTQYF. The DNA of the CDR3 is TGTGCCAGCAGCGTAGGTTCCCTTCCTCGAGATACGCAGTATTTT.

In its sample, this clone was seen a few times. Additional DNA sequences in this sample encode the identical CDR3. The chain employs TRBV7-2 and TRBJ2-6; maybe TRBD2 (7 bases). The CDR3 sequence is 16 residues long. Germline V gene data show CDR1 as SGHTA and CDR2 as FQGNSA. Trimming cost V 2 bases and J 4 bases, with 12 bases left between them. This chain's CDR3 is CASSLSGGAGANVLTF. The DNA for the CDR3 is TGTGCCAGCAGCTTAAGTGGGGGGGCGGGGGCCAACGTCCTGACTTTC. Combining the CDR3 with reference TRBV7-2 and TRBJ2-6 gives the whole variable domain GAGVSQSPSNKVTEKGKDVELRCDPISGHTALYWYRQSLGQGLEFLIYFQGNSAPDKSGLPSDRFSAERTGGSVSTLTIQRTQQEDSAVYLCASSLSGGAGANVLTFGAGSRLTVL.

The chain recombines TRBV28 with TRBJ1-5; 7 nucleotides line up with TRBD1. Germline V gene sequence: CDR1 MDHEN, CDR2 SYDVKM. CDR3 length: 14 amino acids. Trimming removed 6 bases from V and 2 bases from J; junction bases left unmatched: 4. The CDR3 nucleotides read TGTGCCAGCAGACCGGGACAGCGCAATCAGCCCCAGCATTTT. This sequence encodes CASRPGQRNQPQHF.

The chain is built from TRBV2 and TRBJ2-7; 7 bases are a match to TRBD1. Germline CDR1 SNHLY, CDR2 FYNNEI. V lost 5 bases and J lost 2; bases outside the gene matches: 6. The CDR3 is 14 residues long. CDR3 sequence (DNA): TGTGCCAGCAGTCAAAGGACAGGCCCCTACGAGCAGTACTTC. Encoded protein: CASSQRTGPYEQYF.

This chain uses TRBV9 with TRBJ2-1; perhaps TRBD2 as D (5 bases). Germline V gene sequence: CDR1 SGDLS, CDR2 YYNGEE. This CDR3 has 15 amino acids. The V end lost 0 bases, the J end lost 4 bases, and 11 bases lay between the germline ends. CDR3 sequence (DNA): TGTGCCAGCAGCGTAGGATGGGAGAGGTACAATGAGCAGTTCTTC. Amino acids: CASSVGWERYNEQFF.

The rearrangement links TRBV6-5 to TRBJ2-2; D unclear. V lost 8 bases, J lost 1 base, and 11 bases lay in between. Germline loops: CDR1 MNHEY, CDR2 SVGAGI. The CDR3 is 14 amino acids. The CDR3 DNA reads TGTGCCAGCGTTGGCCGAGGGAACACCGGGGAGCTGTTTTTT. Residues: CASVGRGNTGELFF.

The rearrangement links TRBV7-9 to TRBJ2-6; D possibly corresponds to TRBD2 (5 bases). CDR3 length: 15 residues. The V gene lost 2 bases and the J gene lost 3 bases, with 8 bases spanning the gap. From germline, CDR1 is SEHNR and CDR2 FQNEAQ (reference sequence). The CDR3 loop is CASSLKGGGANVLTF. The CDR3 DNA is TGTGCCAGCAGCTTAAAAGGAGGTGGGGCCAACGTCCTGACTTTC.

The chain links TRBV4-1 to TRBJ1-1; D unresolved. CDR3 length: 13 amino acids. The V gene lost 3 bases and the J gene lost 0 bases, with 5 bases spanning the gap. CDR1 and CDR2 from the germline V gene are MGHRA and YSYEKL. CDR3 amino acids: CASSQGMNTEAFF. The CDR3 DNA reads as TGCGCCAGCAGCCAGGGCATGAACACTGAAGCTTTCTTT.

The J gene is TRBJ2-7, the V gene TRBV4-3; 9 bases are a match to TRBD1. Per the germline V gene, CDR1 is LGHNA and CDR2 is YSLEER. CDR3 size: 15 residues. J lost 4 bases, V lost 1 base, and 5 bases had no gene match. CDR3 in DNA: TGCGCCAGCAGCCAAGCCGGGACAGGGAAGTACGAGCAGTACTTC. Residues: CASSQAGTGKYEQYF.

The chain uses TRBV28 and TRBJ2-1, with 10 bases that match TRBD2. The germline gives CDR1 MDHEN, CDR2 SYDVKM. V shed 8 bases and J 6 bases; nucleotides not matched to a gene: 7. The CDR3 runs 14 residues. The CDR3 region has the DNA TGTGCCAGCGATAGCGGGGGGCCAGGCAATGAGCAGTTCTTC. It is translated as CASDSGGPGNEQFF.